The rows below give T cell receptor beta chains drawn from one sample of a study of blood T cell repertoires in COVID-19. Assay: immunoSEQ multiplex PCR; the TCRdb copy retains only in-frame clones and omits some. The data hold approximately 150,000 clones, with 90% to 95% observed a single time. Sequencing input: peripheral blood. The receptors here all came from a woman aged 55-75 years with COVID-19, enrolled during active disease. CDR3s leave out the opening cysteine and the closing phenylalanine or tryptophan. Fields, in order: J gene, V gene, clone size, CDR3 protein. Only some rows state a clone size, as once, few, many or a class for expanded clones.

J gene: TRBJ1-1; V gene: TRBV20-1; clone size: once; CDR3 protein: SASNNGAF
J gene: TRBJ1-6; V gene: TRBV19; clone size: .; CDR3 protein: ASSLRRSSYNSPLH
J gene: TRBJ2-7; V gene: TRBV6-2/TRBV6-3; clone size: .; CDR3 protein: ASSPLSYEQY
J gene: TRBJ2-1; V gene: TRBV4-3; clone size: .; CDR3 protein: ASSAQWAGARQF
J gene: TRBJ1-2; V gene: TRBV14; clone size: .; CDR3 protein: ASSRPAMEGYT
J gene: TRBJ1-1; V gene: TRBV29-1; clone size: .; CDR3 protein: SAATGFDTEAF
J gene: TRBJ2-3; V gene: TRBV18; clone size: .; CDR3 protein: ASSWDTVTDTQY
J gene: TRBJ1-1; V gene: TRBV29-1; clone size: once; CDR3 protein: SVPQTGNTEAF
J gene: TRBJ1-2; V gene: TRBV11-1; clone size: .; CDR3 protein: ASSFGTGGYT
J gene: TRBJ2-1; V gene: TRBV5-4; clone size: .; CDR3 protein: ASSASGGAYNEQF
J gene: TRBJ1-2; V gene: TRBV14; clone size: .; CDR3 protein: ASSQGVGRPFYGYT
J gene: TRBJ1-1; V gene: TRBV5-1; clone size: .; CDR3 protein: ASTGQDRGQAF
J gene: TRBJ1-1; V gene: TRBV18; clone size: .; CDR3 protein: ASSTARDTEAF
J gene: TRBJ1-2; V gene: TRBV18; clone size: .; CDR3 protein: ASSLEAGGYYGYT
J gene: TRBJ2-1; V gene: TRBV6-4; clone size: .; CDR3 protein: ASSDSGQRGKQF
J gene: TRBJ1-5; V gene: TRBV30; clone size: .; CDR3 protein: AWSVTGSGYQPQH
J gene: TRBJ2-1; V gene: TRBV5-1; clone size: .; CDR3 protein: ASSLQSPTSSYNEQF
J gene: TRBJ1-1; V gene: TRBV7-8; clone size: .; CDR3 protein: ASSRSQASGTEAF
J gene: TRBJ2-7; V gene: TRBV19; clone size: .; CDR3 protein: ASSITPGGASGVQY
J gene: TRBJ1-5; V gene: TRBV27; clone size: .; CDR3 protein: ASRPGTLGGRYSNQPQH
J gene: TRBJ2-3; V gene: TRBV23-1; clone size: .; CDR3 protein: ASSQWMDTSTDTQY
J gene: TRBJ1-1; V gene: TRBV19; clone size: .; CDR3 protein: ASIAGQGASAEAF
J gene: TRBJ2-1; V gene: TRBV4-1; clone size: .; CDR3 protein: ASRPLTGAYNEQF
J gene: TRBJ2-3; V gene: TRBV11-2; clone size: .; CDR3 protein: ASSSGTSMSNTQY
J gene: TRBJ2-5; V gene: TRBV25-1; clone size: .; CDR3 protein: ASSSGLQETQY
J gene: TRBJ2-2; V gene: TRBV6-6; clone size: .; CDR3 protein: ASSPAGKNTGELF
J gene: TRBJ1-4; V gene: TRBV5-1; clone size: .; CDR3 protein: ASRQLGTANEKLF
J gene: TRBJ2-7; V gene: TRBV5-1; clone size: .; CDR3 protein: ASSLDGQGYEQY